The following is a TCR beta chain sequence with its context. The data are from a study of blood T cells in healthy people across ages. Study background: Template-switching capture recovered about one barcoded beta molecule per two T cells.

PCR was performed a second time for roughly 7 to 12 cycles using a sample-barcoded 5' primer and a J-beta primer mix. No fewer than 3 million CDR3-containing paired-end reads came from each sample. In TCRdb, the 5' RACE reads were re-called with MiXCR into one record per CDR3 protein. The repertoire consists of roughly 1.9 million distinct CDR3 sequences, with approximately 39% occurring once and the leading ten covering about 23%. The V gene lost 0 bases and the J gene lost 6 bases, with 10 bases spanning the gap. The CDR3 sequence is 14 residues long. Germline V CDR1 and CDR2: SGDLS, YYNGEE. The source is a human donor in good health. This rearrangement joins TRBV9 to TRBJ2-1; D gene unclear. The sample consisted of blood. This CDR3 reads CASSVEDHLNEQFF. The DNA for the CDR3 is TGTGCCAGCAGCGTAGAGGATCACCTCAATGAGCAGTTCTTC.